The text below deals with one T cell receptor beta chain. The CDR3 length is 14 residues. The germline V gene encodes CDR1 MDHEN and CDR2 SYDVKM. Between the trimmed V and J ends, which lost 9 bases and 2 bases, there was a span of 17 bases. This entry comes from a study of cytomegalovirus exposure and HLA in healthy donors. The method was immunoSEQ multiplex PCR; TCRdb's version includes in-frame clones alone and lacks a portion of them. The data hold roughly 280,000 clones, with 80% to 90% observed a single time. Sequencing was done on a sample of PBMCs. The origin of this receptor is a woman younger than 35 in good health and CMV-seronegative. The chain combines TRBV28 with TRBJ2-7, with TRBD1 as a possible D gene (6 bases). CDR3 DNA: TGTGCCAGTGGGGGCAGGTGGCACACCTACGAGCAGTACTTC. Translated: CASGGRWHTYEQYF.